This TCR beta chain was documented in a study of radiotherapy plus CTLA-4 blockade in lung cancer. Using immunoSEQ multiplex PCR, the repertoire was profiled, and TCRdb retains in-frame clones only, with some absent. This table holds around 45,000 clones, 55% to 80% found once. The starting material was peripheral blood, obtained from a patient treated with radiotherapy plus ipilimumab. The TCR was taken from a human donor with non-small cell lung cancer who had a partial response to radiotherapy plus ipilimumab.

CDR3 DNA: TGTGCCAGCAGCTTAACCGAGGCGGGCACAGATACGCAGTATTTT. The encoded protein is CASSLTEAGTDTQYF. This rearrangement joins TRBV7-9 to TRBJ2-3, with unresolved D. Germline V CDR1 and CDR2: SEHNR, FQNEAQ (reference sequence). The V gene lost 2 bases and the J gene lost 1 base, with 10 bases spanning the gap. The CDR3 is 15 amino acids.